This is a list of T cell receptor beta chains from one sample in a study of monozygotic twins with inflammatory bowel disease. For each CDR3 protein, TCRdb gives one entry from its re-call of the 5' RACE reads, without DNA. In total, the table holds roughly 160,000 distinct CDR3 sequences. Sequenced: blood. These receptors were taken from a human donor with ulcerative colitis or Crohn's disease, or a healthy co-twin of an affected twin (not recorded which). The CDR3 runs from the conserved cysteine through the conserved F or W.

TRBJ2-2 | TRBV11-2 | CASSFVRSGVTGELFF
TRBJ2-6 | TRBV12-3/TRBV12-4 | CASSRGEAGANVLTF
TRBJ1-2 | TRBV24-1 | CATSETGQAGIGYTF
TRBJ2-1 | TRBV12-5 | CASGLGQGFEQFF
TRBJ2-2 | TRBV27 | CASTSRAGGTGELFF
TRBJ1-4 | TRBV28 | CASSSPPGRVEKLFF
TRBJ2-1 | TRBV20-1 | CRANPRGPYNEQFF
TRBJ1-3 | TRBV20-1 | CSAARPGDSGNTIYF
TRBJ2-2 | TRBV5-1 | CASSLVPTGILTGELFF
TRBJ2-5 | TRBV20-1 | CSAIGAGTQETQYF
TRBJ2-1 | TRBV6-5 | CASSYGVTSGGYNEQFF
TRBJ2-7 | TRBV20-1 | CSAKGQGGYEQYF
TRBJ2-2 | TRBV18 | CASSPPNSLTGELFF
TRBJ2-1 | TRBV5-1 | CASRGRDSEQFF
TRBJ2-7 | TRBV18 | CASSPPWGQDGIANGYEQYF
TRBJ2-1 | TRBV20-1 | CSARAYYGSGEQFF
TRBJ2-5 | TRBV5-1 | CASSSSGQGTQETQYF
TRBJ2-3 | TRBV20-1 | CSARGGLWGTDTQYF
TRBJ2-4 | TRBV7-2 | CASSLGLLAKNIQYF
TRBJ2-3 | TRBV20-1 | CSAMLSGRGTDTQYF
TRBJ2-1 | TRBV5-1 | CASTQSGGHNEQFF
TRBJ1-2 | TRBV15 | CATSRDGLGYGYTF
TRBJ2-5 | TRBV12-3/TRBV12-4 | CASSFTGQETQYF
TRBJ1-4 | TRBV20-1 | CSAREGNDEKLFF
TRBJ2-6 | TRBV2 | CASRGQGSGVNVLTF
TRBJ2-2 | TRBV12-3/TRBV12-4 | CASSLLGTGELFF
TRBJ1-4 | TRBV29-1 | CSCRQGRYEKLFF
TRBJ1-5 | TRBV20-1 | CSAGSPHDPGSNQPQHF
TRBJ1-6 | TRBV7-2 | CASSLALPAPSYNSPLHF
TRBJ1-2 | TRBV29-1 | CSVPGTGPGYTF
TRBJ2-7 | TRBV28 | CASSSSYRDRGEYEQYF
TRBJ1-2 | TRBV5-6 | CASSPRDRGRYGYTF
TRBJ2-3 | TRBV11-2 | CASSARRGGGSRTDTQYF